These 9 T cell receptor beta chains share one sample of origin, sequenced in a study of CD8+CD57+ T cells in acquired aplastic anemia. Patients selected for sequencing had displayed CD8+CD57+ cell expansion by flow cytometry. Genomic DNA was employed as the template in profiling TCR beta VDJ and CDR3. In TCRdb, the reads were re-called with MiXCR into one record per CDR3 protein. In the table there are about 180,000 distinct CDR3 sequences, roughly 50% of which are singletons. Material for sequencing was sorted CD4+, CD8+, or CD8+CD57+ T cells (not recorded which) from PBMCs. Source of these receptors: a human donor with aplastic anemia.

A note on this clonotype: This clone may be a read error of a much larger clone one base away. In DNA, the CDR3 is TGTGCCAGCAGCTTAGGGTCAGCAGGCTACGAGCCGTACTTC. Translated: CASSLGSAGYEPYF. V is TRBV11-3 and J is TRBJ2-7; D ambiguous. The CDR3 contains 14 residues. CDR1 and CDR2 from the germline V gene are SGHNT and YENEEA.

This chain joins TRBV10-2 and TRBJ1-5; D gene uncertain. The V end lost 3 bases, the J end lost 7 bases, and 10 bases lay between the germline ends. This CDR3 has 13 amino acids. Germline CDR1 is WSHSY and CDR2 is SAAADI. Here the CDR3 DNA reads TGCGCCAGCAGTGATTCACTCTCGCAGCCCCAGCATTTT. The encoded protein is CASSDSLSQPQHF.

This clonotype has at least ten counts. This chain links TRBV5-1 with TRBJ2-6; D possibly matches TRBD1 or TRBD2 (5 bases each). Between the trimmed V and J ends, which lost 1 base and 1 base, there was a span of 15 bases. The CDR3 runs to 18 residues. The germline V gene encodes CDR1 SGHRS and CDR2 YFSETQ. The CDR3 DNA follows: TGCGCCAGCAGCTTGTGGGGACGGGCTGGGTCTGGGGCCAACGTCCTGACTTTC. Residues: CASSLWGRAGSGANVLTF.

The chain links TRBV25-1 to TRBJ1-2; tentatively, D is TRBD1 (5 bases). In germline, CDR1 is MGHDK, CDR2 SYGVNS. V was cut by 2 bases and J by 6 bases, with 13 bases left in between. The CDR3 is 14 amino acids. The CDR3, as DNA: TGTGCCAGCAGTGAAGGGGGGGACCCGGATGGCTACACCTTC. Its protein product is CASSEGGDPDGYTF.

This clonotype was seen ten or more times. The rearrangement uses TRBV6-5 and TRBJ1-4, with D possibly being TRBD1 (5 bases). V gave up 4 bases and J gave up 13 bases, with 13 bases separating them. CDR1 and CDR2 (germline): MNHEY, SVGAGI. CDR3 size: 12 residues. The CDR3 DNA follows: TGTGCCAGCAGTTTACTAGGGGAGAGACTGTTTTTT. The encoded protein is CASSLLGERLFF.

The rearrangement uses TRBV10-3 and TRBJ1-2; the D is unclear. The CDR3 covers 16 residues. V was shortened by 4 bases and J by 0 bases, with 15 bases between the two germline ends. Germline assignment: CDR1 ENHRY and CDR2 SYGVKD. The CDR3 is CAISGSGRRANYGYTF. For the CDR3, the DNA is TGTGCCATCAGTGGTTCTGGCCGGCGAGCTAACTATGGCTACACCTTC.

The rearrangement links TRBV27 to TRBJ2-3; TRBD2 might be the D (5 bases). This CDR3 has 15 residues. Looked up from germline, CDR1 is MNHEY and CDR2 is SMNVEV (reference sequence). The V and J ends lost 3 bases and 6 bases respectively, with 16 bases between them. The CDR3 sequence: CASSLSALPGDTQYF. The CDR3 nucleotides read TGTGCCAGCAGTTTGTCGGCGCTTCCGGGGGATACGCAGTATTTT.

In its sample, this clonotype was seen once. The V call is TRBV20-1, the J call TRBJ2-1, with D perhaps being TRBD1 or TRBD2 (5 bases each). CDR3 length equals 14 residues. CDR1 and CDR2 from the germline V gene are DFQATT and SNEGSKA (reference sequence). In DNA form, the CDR3 reads TGCAGCACCCCCGGAGGTGGGGCCCACAATGAGCAGTTCTTC. Amino acids: CSTPGGGAHNEQFF.

The sample holds a few counts of this clonotype. The CDR3 region has the DNA TGTGCCAGCAGGCTCCGGGGGGCGAACACAGATACGCAGTATTTT. Translation gives CASRLRGANTDTQYF. This sequence joins TRBV27 and TRBJ2-3, with D possibly being TRBD2 (7 bases). The CDR3 runs to 15 residues. The germline V gene has CDR1 MNHEY and CDR2 SMNVEV (reference sequence). V was trimmed by 6 bases and J by 2 bases, leaving 15 bases between them.